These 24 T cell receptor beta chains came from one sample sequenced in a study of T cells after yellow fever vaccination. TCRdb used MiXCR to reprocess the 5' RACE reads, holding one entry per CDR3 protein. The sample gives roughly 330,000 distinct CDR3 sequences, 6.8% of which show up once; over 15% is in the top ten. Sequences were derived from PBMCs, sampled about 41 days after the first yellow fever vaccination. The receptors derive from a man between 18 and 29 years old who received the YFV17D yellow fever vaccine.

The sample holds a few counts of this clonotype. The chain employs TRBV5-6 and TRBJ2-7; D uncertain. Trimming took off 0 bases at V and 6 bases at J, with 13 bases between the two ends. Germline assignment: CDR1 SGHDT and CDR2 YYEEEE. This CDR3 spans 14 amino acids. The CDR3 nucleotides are TGTGCCAGCAGCTTGGTCGGCCGCCGTTTCGAGCAGTACGTC. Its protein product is CASSLVGRRFEQYV.

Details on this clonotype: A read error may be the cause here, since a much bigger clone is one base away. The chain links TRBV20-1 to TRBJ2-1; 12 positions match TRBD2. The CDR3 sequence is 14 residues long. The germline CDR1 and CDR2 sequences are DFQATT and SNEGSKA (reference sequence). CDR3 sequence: CCASLAGGENEQFF. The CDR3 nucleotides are TGCTGTGCTAGTCTAGCGGGAGGGGAGAATGAGCAGTTCTTC.

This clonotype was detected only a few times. The CDR3 reads CASQLAGFNEQFF. The DNA of the CDR3 is TGTGCCAGCCAACTAGCGGGGTTCAATGAGCAGTTCTTC. The chain joins TRBV6-1 to TRBJ2-1; 10 bases align to TRBD2. Germline lookup yields CDR1 MNHNS and CDR2 SASEGT. J gave up 6 bases and V 8 bases, and 4 bases lay outside the gene matches. The CDR3 covers 13 residues.

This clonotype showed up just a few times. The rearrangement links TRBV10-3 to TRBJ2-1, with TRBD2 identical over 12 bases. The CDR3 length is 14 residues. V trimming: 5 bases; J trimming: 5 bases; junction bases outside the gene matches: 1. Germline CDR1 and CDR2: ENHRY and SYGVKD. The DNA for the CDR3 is TGTGCCATCAGTTGGACTAGCGGGGACAATGAGCAGTTCTTC. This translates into CAISWTSGDNEQFF.

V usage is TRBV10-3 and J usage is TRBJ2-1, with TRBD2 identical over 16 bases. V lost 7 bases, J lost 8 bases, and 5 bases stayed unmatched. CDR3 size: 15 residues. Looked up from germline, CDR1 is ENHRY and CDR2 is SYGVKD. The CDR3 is CAIKGTSGGGDEQFF. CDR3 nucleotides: TGTGCCATCAAGGGGACTAGCGGGGGGGGGGATGAGCAGTTCTTC.

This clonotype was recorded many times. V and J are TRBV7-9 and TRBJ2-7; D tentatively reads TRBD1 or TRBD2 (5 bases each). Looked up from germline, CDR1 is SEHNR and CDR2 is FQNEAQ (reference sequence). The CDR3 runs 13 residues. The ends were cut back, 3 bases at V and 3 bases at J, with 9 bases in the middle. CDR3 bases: TGTGCCAGCAGCTTTGGGACCTTCTACGAGCAGTACTTC. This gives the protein CASSFGTFYEQYF.

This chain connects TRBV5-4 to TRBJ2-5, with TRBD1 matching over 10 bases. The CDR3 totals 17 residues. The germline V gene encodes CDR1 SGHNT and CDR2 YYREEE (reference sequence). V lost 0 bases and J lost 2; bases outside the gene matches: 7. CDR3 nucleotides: TGTGCCAGCAGCTTGGTTCACAGGACAGGGGGGCAAGAGACCCAGTACTTC. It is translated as CASSLVHRTGGQETQYF.

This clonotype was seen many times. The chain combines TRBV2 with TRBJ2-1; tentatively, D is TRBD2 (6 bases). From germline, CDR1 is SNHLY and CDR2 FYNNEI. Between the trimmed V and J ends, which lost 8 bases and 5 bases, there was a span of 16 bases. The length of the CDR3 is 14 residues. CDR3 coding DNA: TGTGCCAGCCGCCTATGGGGGGAGGACAATGAGCAGTTCTTC. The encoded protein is CASRLWGEDNEQFF.

CDR3 amino acids: CASKGSSQGEQYF. The CDR3 bases are TGTGCCAGCAAAGGAAGCTCCCAGGGTGAGCAGTACTTC. The chain links TRBV27 to TRBJ2-7, with TRBD1 as a possible D gene (5 bases). V gave up 7 bases and J gave up 7 bases, with 17 bases separating them. The germline V gene encodes CDR1 MNHEY and CDR2 SMNVEV (reference sequence). The CDR3 is made up of 13 amino acids.

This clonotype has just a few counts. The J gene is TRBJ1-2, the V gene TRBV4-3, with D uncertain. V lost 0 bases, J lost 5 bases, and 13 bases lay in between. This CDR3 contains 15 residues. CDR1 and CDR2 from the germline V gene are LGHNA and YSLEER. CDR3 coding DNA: TGCGCCAGCAGCCAAGACCCGGGAACAGCTTATGGCTACACCTTC. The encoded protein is CASSQDPGTAYGYTF.

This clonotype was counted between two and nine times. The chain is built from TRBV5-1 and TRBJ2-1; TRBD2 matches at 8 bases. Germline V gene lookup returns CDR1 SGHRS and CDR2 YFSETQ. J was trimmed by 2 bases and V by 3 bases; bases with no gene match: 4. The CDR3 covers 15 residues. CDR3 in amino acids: CASSSLAEPYNEQFF. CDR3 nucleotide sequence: TGCGCCAGCAGCTCACTAGCGGAACCCTACAATGAGCAGTTCTTC.

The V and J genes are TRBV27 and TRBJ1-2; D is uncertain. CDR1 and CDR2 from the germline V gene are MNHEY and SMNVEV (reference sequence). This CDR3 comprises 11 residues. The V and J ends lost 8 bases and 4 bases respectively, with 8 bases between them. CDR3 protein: CASGGVYGYTF. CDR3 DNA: TGTGCCAGCGGTGGGGTCTATGGCTACACCTTC.

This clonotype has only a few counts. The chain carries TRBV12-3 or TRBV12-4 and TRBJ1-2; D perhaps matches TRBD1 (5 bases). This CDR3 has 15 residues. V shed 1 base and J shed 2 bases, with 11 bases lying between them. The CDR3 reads CASSLGARGNYGYTF. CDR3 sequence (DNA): TGTGCCAGCAGTTTAGGGGCCCGGGGGAACTATGGCTACACCTTC.

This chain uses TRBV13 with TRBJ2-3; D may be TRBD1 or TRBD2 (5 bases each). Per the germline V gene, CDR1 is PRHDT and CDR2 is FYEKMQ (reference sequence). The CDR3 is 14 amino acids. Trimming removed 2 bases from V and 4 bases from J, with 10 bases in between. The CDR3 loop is CASSLNQGADTQYF. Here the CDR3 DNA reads TGTGCCAGCAGCTTAAATCAGGGAGCAGATACGCAGTATTTT.

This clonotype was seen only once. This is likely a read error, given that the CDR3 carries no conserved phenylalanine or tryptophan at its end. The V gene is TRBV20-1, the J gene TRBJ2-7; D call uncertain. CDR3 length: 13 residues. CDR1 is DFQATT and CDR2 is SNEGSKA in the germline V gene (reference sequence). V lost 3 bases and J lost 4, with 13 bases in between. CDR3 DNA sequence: TGCAGTGCTAGCCGGACCCTAGGGTACGAGCAGTACTTA. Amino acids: CSASRTLGYEQYL.

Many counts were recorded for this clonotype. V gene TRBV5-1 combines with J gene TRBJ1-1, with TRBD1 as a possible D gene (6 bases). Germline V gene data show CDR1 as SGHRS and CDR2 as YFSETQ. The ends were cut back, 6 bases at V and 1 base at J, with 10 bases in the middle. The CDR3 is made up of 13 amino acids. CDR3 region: CASKVQGNTEAFF. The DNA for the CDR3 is TGCGCCAGCAAGGTACAGGGGAACACTGAAGCTTTCTTT.

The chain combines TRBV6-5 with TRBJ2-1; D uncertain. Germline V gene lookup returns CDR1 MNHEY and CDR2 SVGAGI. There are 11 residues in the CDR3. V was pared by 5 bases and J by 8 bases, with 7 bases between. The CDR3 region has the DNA TGTGCCAGCAGTACAGTCCATGAGCAGTTCTTC. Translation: CASSTVHEQFF.

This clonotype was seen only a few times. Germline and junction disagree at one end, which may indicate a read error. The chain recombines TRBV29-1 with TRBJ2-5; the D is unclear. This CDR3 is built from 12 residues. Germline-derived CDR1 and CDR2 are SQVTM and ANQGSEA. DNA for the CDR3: TGCAGCGTGGAAGAGTACCAAGAGACCCAGTACTTC. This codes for CSVEEYQETQYF. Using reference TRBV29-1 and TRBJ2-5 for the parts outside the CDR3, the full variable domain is SAVISQKPSRDICQRGTSLTIQCQVDSQVTMMFWYRQQPGQSLTLIATANQGSEATYESGFVIDKFPISRPNLTFSTLTVSNMSPEDSSIYLCSVEEYQETQYFGPGTRLLVL.

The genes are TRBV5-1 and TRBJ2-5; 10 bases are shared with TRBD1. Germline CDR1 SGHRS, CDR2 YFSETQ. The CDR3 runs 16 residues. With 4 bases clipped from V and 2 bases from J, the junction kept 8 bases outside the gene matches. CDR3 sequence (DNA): TGCGCCAGCAGCCAAAGGGGGACAGGGGCGCAAGAGACCCAGTACTTC. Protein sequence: CASSQRGTGAQETQYF.

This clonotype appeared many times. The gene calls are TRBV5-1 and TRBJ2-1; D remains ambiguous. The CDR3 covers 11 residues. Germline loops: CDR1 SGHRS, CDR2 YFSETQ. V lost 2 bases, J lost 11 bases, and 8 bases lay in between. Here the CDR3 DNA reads TGCGCCAGCAGCTTAGGAGAGAAGCAGTTCTTC. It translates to CASSLGEKQFF. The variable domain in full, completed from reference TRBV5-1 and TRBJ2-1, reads KAGVTQTPRYLIKTRGQQVTLSCSPISGHRSVSWYQQTPGQGLQFLFEYFSETQRNKGNFPGRFSGRQFSNSRSEMNVSTLELGDSALYLCASSLGEKQFFGPGTRLTVL.

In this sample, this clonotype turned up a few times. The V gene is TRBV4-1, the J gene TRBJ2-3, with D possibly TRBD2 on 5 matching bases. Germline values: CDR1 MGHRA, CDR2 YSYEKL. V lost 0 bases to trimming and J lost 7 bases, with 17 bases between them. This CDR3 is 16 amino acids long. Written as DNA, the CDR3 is TGCGCCAGCAGCCAAGAACGAGGACGGGGATCATATACGCAGTATTTT. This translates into CASSQERGRGSYTQYF.

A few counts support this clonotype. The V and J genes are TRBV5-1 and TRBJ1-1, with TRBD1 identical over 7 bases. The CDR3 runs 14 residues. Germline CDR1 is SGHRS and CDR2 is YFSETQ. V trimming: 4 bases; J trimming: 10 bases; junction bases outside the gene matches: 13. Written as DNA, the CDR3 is TGCGCCAGCAGCCAGGAACAGGGGAATCTTGGAGCTTTCTTT. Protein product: CASSQEQGNLGAFF. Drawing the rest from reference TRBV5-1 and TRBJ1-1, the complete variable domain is KAGVTQTPRYLIKTRGQQVTLSCSPISGHRSVSWYQQTPGQGLQFLFEYFSETQRNKGNFPGRFSGRQFSNSRSEMNVSTLELGDSALYLCASSQEQGNLGAFFGQGTRLTVV.

Here the CDR3 reads CASSLSLAPNEQFF. For the CDR3, the DNA is TGCGCCAGCAGCTTGTCACTAGCCCCTAATGAGCAGTTCTTC. This chain connects TRBV5-1 to TRBJ2-1; tentatively, D is TRBD2 (6 bases). V dropped 1 base and J dropped 7 bases, with 12 bases sitting between them. Per the germline V gene, CDR1 is SGHRS and CDR2 is YFSETQ. The CDR3 runs to 14 residues. The full variable domain, completed using reference TRBV5-1 and TRBJ2-1, is KAGVTQTPRYLIKTRGQQVTLSCSPISGHRSVSWYQQTPGQGLQFLFEYFSETQRNKGNFPGRFSGRQFSNSRSEMNVSTLELGDSALYLCASSLSLAPNEQFFGPGTRLTVL.

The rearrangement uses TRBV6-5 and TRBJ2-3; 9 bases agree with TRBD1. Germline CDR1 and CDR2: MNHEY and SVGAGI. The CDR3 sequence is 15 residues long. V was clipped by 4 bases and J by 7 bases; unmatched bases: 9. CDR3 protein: CASSLQGASPHTQYF. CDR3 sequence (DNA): TGTGCCAGCAGTTTACAGGGGGCTTCACCGCATACGCAGTATTTT.